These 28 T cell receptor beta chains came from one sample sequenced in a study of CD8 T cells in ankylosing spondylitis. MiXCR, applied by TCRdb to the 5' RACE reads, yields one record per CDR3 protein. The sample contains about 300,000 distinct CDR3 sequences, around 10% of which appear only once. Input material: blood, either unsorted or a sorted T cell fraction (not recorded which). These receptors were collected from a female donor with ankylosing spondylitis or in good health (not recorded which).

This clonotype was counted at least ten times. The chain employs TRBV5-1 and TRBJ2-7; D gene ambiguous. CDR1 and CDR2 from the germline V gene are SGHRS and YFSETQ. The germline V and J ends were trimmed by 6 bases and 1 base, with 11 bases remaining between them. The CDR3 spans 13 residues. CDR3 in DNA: TGCGCCAGCAAGCTCAGTGAGTCCTACGAGCAGTACTTC. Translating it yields CASKLSESYEQYF.

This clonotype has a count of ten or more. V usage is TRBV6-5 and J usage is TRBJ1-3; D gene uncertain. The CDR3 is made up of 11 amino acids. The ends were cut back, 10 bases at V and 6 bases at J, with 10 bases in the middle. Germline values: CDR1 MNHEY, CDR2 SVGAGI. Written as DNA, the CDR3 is TGTGCCACCCGGCGGGAAAACACCATATATTTT. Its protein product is CATRRENTIYF.

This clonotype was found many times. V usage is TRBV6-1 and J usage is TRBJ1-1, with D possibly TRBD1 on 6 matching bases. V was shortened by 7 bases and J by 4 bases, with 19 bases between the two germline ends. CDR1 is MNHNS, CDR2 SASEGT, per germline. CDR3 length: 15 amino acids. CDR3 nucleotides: TGTGCCAGCACCCGCCAGGCGGGAGGGGGCACTGAAGCTTTCTTT. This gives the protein CASTRQAGGGTEAFF.

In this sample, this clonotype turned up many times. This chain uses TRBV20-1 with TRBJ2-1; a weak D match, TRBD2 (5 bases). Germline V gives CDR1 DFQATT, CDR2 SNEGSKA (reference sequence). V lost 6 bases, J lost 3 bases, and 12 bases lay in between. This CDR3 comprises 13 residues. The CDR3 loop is CSARRGNYNEQFF. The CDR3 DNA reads TGCAGTGCCAGGCGAGGGAACTACAATGAGCAGTTCTTC.

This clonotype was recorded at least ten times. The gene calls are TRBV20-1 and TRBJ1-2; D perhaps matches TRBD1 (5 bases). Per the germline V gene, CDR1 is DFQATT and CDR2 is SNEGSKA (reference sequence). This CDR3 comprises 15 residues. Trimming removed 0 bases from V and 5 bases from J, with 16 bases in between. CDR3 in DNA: TGCAGTGCTAGAGAGGTAGTGACAGATGATTATGGCTACACCTTC. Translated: CSAREVVTDDYGYTF.

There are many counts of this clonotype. The CDR3 here is CASSQTGYGYTF. As DNA, the CDR3 is TGTGCCAGCAGCCAAACAGGGTATGGCTACACCTTC. The chain recombines TRBV7-2 with TRBJ1-2; D possibly corresponds to TRBD1 (6 bases). The CDR3 totals 12 residues. V was pared by 5 bases and J by 5 bases, with 9 bases between. Germline CDR1 is SGHTA and CDR2 is FQGNSA.

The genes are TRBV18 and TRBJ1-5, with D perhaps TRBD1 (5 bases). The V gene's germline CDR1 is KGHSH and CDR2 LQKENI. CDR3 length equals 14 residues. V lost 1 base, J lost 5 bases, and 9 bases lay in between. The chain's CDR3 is CASSPLSGDQPQHF. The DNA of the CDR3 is TGTGCCAGCTCACCACTCTCGGGGGATCAGCCCCAGCATTTT.

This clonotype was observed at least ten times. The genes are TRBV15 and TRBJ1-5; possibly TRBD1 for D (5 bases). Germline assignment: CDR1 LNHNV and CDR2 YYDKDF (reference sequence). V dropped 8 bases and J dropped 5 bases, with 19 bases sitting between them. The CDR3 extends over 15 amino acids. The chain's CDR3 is CATGHRGRDDQPQHF. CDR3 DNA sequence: TGTGCCACCGGCCACCGGGGGAGGGACGATCAGCCCCAGCATTTT.

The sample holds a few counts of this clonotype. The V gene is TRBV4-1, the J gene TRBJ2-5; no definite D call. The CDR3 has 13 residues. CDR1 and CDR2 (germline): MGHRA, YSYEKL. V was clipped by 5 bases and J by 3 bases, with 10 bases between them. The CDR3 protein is CASSSSREETQYF. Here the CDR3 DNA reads TGCGCCAGCAGCTCCTCCCGCGAAGAGACCCAGTACTTC.

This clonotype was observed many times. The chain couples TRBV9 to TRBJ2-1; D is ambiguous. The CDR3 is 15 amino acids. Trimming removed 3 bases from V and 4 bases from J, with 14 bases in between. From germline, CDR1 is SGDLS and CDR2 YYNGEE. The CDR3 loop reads CASSARLNTYNEQFF. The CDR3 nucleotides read TGTGCCAGCAGCGCCCGACTCAATACATACAATGAGCAGTTCTTC.

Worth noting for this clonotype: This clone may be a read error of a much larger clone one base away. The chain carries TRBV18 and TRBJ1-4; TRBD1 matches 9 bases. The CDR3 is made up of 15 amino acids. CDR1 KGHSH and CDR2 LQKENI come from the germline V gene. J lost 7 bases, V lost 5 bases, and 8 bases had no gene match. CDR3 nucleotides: TGTGCCAGCTCATGGAGGACAGGGGAAGCTGAAAAACTGTTTTTT. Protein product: CASSWRTGEAEKLFF. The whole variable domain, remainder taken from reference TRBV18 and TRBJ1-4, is NAGVMQNPRHLVRRRGQEARLRCSPMKGHSHVYWYRQLPEEGLKFMVYLQKENIIDESGMPKERFSAEFPKEGPSILRIQQVVRGDSAAYFCASSWRTGEAEKLFFGSGTQLSVL.

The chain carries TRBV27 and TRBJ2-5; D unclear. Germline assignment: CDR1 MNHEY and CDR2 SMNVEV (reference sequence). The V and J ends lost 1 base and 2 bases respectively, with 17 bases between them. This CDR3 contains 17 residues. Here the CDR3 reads CASSLFSGSTPQETQYF. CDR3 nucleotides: TGTGCCAGCAGTTTATTTTCCGGCAGCACCCCACAAGAGACCCAGTACTTC.

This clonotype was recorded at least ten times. Here the CDR3 DNA reads TGCGCCAGCAGCTTAGACCCGGGACTAGACTACAATGAGCAGTTCTTC. This encodes CASSLDPGLDYNEQFF. V usage is TRBV5-1 and J usage is TRBJ2-1, with TRBD2 identical over 8 bases. Germline assignment: CDR1 SGHRS and CDR2 YFSETQ. This CDR3 is built from 16 residues. V lost 2 bases and J lost 3; bases outside the gene matches: 7.

CDR3 loop: CSAPLHHNEQFF. DNA of the CDR3: TGCAGTGCCCCACTCCACCACAATGAGCAGTTCTTC. The chain carries TRBV20-1 and TRBJ2-1; D is ambiguous. Trimming stripped 6 bases from V and 5 bases from J, with 11 bases between. Germline CDR1 reads DFQATT; CDR2 reads SNEGSKA (reference sequence). The CDR3 extends over 12 amino acids.

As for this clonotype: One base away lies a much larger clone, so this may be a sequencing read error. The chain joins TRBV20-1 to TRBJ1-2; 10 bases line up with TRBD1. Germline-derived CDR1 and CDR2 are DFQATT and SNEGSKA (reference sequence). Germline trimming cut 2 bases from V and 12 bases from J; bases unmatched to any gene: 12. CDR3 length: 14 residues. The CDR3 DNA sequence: TGCAGTGCTAGACTAGACTGGGACAGGGGATTCGACACCTTC. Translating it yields CSARLDWDRGFDTF.

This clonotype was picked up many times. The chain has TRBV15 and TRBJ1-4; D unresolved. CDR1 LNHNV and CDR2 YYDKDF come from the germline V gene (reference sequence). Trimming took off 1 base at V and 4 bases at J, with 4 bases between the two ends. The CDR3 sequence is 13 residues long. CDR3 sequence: CATSRGVNEKLFF. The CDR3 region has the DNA TGTGCCACCAGCAGAGGCGTTAATGAAAAACTGTTTTTT.

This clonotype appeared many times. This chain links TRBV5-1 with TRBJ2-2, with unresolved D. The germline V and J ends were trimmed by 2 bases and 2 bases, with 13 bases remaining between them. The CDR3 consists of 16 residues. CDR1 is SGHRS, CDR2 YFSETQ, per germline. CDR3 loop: CASSFGRAANTGELFF. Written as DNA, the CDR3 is TGCGCCAGCAGCTTTGGACGGGCCGCCAACACCGGGGAGCTGTTTTTT.

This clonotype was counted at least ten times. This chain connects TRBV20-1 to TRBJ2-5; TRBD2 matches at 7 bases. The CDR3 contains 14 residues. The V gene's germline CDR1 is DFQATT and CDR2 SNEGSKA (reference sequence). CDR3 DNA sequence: TGCGCAACCCCGCGGGGACTAAAAAAAGAGACCCAGTACTTC. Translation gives CATPRGLKKETQYF.

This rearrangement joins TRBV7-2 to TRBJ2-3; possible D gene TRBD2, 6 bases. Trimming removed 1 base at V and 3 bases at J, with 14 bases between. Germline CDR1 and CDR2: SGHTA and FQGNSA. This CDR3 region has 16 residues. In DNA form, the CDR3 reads TGTGCCAGCAGCTTAGTAGTTAGCCGGGGGACAGATACGCAGTATTTT. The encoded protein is CASSLVVSRGTDTQYF.

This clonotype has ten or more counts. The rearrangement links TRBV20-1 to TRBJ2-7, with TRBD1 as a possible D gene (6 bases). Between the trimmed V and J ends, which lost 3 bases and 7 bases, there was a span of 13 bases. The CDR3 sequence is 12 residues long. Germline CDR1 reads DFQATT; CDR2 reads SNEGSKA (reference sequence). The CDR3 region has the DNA TGCAGTGCTAGGGCACAGGGCAGAGAGCAGTACTTC. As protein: CSARAQGREQYF.

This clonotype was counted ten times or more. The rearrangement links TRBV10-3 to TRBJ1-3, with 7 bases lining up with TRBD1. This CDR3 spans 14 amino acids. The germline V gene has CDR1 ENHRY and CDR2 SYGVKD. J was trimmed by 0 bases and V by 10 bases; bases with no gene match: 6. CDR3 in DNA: TGTGCCACGGGACAGCCTAACTCTGGAAACACCATATATTTT. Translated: CATGQPNSGNTIYF.

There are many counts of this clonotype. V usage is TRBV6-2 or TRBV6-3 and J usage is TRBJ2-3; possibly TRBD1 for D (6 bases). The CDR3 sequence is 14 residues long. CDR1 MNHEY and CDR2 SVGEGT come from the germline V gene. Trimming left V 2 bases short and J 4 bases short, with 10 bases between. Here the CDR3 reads CASSYGAGADTQYF. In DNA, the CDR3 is TGTGCCAGCAGTTACGGAGCAGGGGCAGATACGCAGTATTTT.

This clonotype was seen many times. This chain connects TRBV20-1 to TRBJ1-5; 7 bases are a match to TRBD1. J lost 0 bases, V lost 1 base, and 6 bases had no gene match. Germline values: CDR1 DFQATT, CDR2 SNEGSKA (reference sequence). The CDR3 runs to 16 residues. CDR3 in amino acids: CSARGDSRGSNQPQHF. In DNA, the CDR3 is TGCAGTGCTAGAGGGGACAGTCGGGGTAGCAATCAGCCCCAGCATTTT.

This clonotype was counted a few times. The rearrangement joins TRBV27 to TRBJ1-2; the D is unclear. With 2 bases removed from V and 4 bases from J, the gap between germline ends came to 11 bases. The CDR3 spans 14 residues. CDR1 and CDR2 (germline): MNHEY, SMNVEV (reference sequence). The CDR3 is CASSLNRGVYGYTF. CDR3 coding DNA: TGTGCCAGCAGTTTAAATCGCGGGGTCTATGGCTACACCTTC.

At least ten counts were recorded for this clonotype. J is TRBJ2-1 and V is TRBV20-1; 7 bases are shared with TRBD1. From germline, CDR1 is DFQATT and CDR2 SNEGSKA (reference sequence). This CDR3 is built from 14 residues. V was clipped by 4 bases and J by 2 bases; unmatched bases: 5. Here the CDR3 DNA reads TGCAGTGCTAAGACAGGGCCAGCCTACAATGAGCAGTTCTTC. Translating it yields CSAKTGPAYNEQFF.

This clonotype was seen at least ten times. CDR3: CASSNLAGGPGELFF. DNA for the CDR3: TGTGCCAGCAGTAACCTAGCGGGAGGCCCCGGGGAGCTGTTTTTT. V gene TRBV7-8 combines with J gene TRBJ2-2, with 11 bases identical to TRBD2. CDR3 length equals 15 residues. In germline, CDR1 is SGHVS, CDR2 FQNEAQ. The V and J ends lost 6 bases and 6 bases, in that order; junction bases with no gene match: 6. Filled out from reference TRBV7-8 and TRBJ2-2, the complete variable domain reads GAGVSQSPRYKVAKRGQDVALRCDPISGHVSLFWYQQALGQGPEFLTYFQNEAQLDKSGLPSDRFFAERPEGSVSTLKIQRTQQEDSAVYLCASSNLAGGPGELFFGEGSRLTVL.

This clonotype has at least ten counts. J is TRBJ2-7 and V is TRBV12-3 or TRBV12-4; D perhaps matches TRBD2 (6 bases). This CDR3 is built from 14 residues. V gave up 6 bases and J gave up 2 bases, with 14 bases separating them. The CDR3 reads CASRAGLATYEQYF. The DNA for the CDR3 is TGTGCCAGCAGGGCGGGACTGGCCACCTACGAGCAGTACTTC.

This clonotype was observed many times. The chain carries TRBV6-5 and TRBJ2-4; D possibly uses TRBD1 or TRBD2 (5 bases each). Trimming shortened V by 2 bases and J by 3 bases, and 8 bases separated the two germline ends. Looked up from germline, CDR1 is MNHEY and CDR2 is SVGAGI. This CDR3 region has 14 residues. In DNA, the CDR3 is TGTGCCAGCAGTTACGTTGGGGGCAAAAACATTCAGTACTTC. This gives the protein CASSYVGGKNIQYF.